This TCR beta chain was sequenced during a study of blood T cells in healthy people across ages. Study observations and caveats: The study could not conclusively compare naive and antigen-experienced cells, given its unsorted PBMCs.

This CDR3 is built from 13 residues. Germline CDR1 and CDR2: MNHEY and SVGAGI. Together with a sample-barcoded 5' primer, a J-beta primer mix was included in a second PCR lasting about 7 to 12 cycles. From the 5' RACE reads, TCRdb called clonotypes with MiXCR, one entry per CDR3 protein. The sample has about 1.4 million distinct CDR3 sequences, roughly 64% seen once. About this clonotype itself: Its antigen is unidentified.

PBMCs, at least 6.5 million per sample, were isolated. The source of this sequence is a young man in good health. The chain is built from TRBV6-5 and TRBJ2-5, with TRBD1 matching over 11 bases. The J call may be faulty, since TRBJ2-7 better matches the DNA end. Sequencing input: blood. Here the CDR3 reads CASIGTGGYEQYF. CDR3 bases: TGTGCCAGCATCGGGACAGGGGGCTACGAGCAGTACTTC.